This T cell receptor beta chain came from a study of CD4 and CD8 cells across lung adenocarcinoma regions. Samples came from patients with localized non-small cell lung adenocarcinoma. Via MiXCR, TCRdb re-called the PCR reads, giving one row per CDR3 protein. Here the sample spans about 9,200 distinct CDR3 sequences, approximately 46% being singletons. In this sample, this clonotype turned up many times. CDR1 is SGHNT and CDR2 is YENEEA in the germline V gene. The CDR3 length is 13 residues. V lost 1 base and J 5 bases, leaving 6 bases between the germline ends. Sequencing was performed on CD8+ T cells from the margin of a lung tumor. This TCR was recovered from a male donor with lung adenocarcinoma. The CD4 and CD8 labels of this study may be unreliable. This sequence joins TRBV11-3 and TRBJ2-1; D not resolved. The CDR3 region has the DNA TGTGCCAGCAGCTTAGGATTAGACAATGAGCAGTTCTTC. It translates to CASSLGLDNEQFF. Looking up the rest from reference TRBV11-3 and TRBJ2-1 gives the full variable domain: EAGVVQSPRYKIIEKKQPVAFWCNPISGHNTLYWYLQNLGQGPELLIRYENEEAVDDSQLPKDRFSAERLKGVDSTLKIQPAELGDSAVYLCASSLGLDNEQFFGPGTRLTVL.